This T cell receptor (beta chain) came from a study of regulatory T cells in long-lasting Graves disease. Overall study: Patients with new Graves' disease had used antithyroid drugs below 3 months.

As to time point: newly diagnosed GD, antithyroid drugs for less than 3 months. RNA extracted from PBMCs served as the sequencing template. According to the study, TCR beta libraries were built with iRepertoire HTBI primers and CDR3-region Arm-PCR. The authors' processing: The samples included roughly 61 TRBV and over eleven TRBJ segments. TCRdb reprocessed the multiplex PCR reads via MiXCR and lists one record per CDR3 protein. In this record, the V and J calls reflect TCRdb's handling and not the investigators' own analysis. The data contain some 320,000 distinct CDR3 sequences, 15% to 20% of them singletons. Whole-study findings and limits: TCR diversity in persistent Graves' patients was below that of newly diagnosed ones. TRBV28, TRBJ1-2 and TRBJ2-5 emerged as the favored segments in persistent disease.

Per the germline V gene, CDR1 is MDHEN and CDR2 is SYDVKM. The V segment lost 6 bases and the J segment 6 bases; nucleotides outside the gene matches: 9. The CDR3 consists of 15 residues. This clonotype occurred a few times. Its specificity is unknown. The TCR comes from a female donor with Graves disease. The chain links TRBV28 to TRBJ1-5; 9 positions agree with TRBD1. This specimen consisted of peripheral blood mononuclear cells (PBMCs), obtained at new diagnosis, from a patient treated with antithyroid drugs. CDR3 region: CASSLGQGGSQPQHF. The CDR3, as DNA: TGTGCCAGCAGCTTGGGACAGGGAGGAAGTCAGCCCCAGCATTTT.